This T cell receptor (beta chain) was identified during a study of T cells in Graves' hyperthyroidism and ophthalmopathy. In the study overall: The initial diagnosis was the point when peripheral blood was collected, ahead of any treatment.

RNA transcripts gave rise to amplified TCR beta CDR3 regions. TCR CDR3 regions were first amplified by RT-PCR with HTBI primers. TCRdb called the multiplex PCR reads again in MiXCR, with one record for every CDR3 protein. The sample holds fewer than 300,000 distinct CDR3 sequences; approximately 16% are singletons and the top ten take about 30%. The study collected blood at first hyperthyroidism diagnosis, before any ophthalmopathy symptoms arose. With respect to this clonotype: A much bigger clone sits one base away, suggesting this may be a read error.

The germline V gene has CDR1 DFQATT and CDR2 SNEGSKA (reference sequence). This CDR3 has 14 amino acids. The V and J genes are TRBV20-1 and TRBJ2-2; D is unclear. Sequencing was performed on blood. The receptor's source is a woman between 50 and 59 years old with Graves' hyperthyroidism that later progressed to Graves' ophthalmopathy. CDR3 protein: CSASRGANAGELFF. For the CDR3, the DNA is TGCAGTGCTAGCCGAGGAGCGAACGCCGGGGAGCTGTTTTTT.